Listed here are 32 T cell receptor beta chains from one sample, sequenced in a study of cytomegalovirus exposure and HLA in healthy donors. 13 Jbeta primers and 60 Vbeta primers were used for the PCR. Sequencing was performed with immunoSEQ multiplex PCR; in TCRdb, only in-frame clones are kept and a portion is missing. The table shows more than 100,000 clones, with 76% occurring only once. The sample taken for sequencing was PBMCs. The receptor source for this set is a woman under 30 in good health and CMV-seropositive.

The chain recombines TRBV5-4 with TRBJ2-3; 8 bases are shared with TRBD2. After removal of 0 bases from V and 0 bases from J, the junction contained 9 bases not matched to a gene. This CDR3 contains 18 residues. Per germline, CDR1 SGHNT and CDR2 YYREEE (reference sequence). As DNA, the CDR3 is TGTGCCAGCAGCTTGGAGGCTAGCGGGTTTATCAGCACAGATACGCAGTATTTT. It translates to CASSLEASGFISTDTQYF.

The chain has TRBV7-6 and TRBJ1-2; 7 bases map to TRBD1. The junction had 10 bases not matched to a gene; V was cut back by 0 bases and J by 6 bases. This CDR3 spans 16 amino acids. CDR1 and CDR2 from the germline V gene are SGHVS and FNYEAQ. CDR3 protein: CASSLAGTEDINGYTF. As DNA, the CDR3 is TGTGCCAGCAGCTTAGCCGGGACAGAAGATATAAATGGCTACACCTTC.

The chain links TRBV27 to TRBJ2-4, with D possibly being TRBD1 (5 bases). V lost 4 bases and J lost 7, with 11 bases in between. The germline V gene has CDR1 MNHEY and CDR2 SMNVEV (reference sequence). This CDR3 comprises 13 residues. This chain's CDR3 is CASSSGWANIQYF. CDR3 sequence (DNA): TGTGCCAGCAGTTCAGGGTGGGCGAACATTCAGTACTTC.

J is TRBJ2-2 and V is TRBV5-1, with 7 bases identical to TRBD1. CDR1 and CDR2 (germline): SGHRS, YFSETQ. J gave up 4 bases and V 5 bases, and 8 bases lay outside the gene matches. The CDR3 is made up of 15 amino acids. For the CDR3, the DNA is TGCGCCAGCAGAACCGGGACAGTGGGCACCGGGGAGCTGTTTTTT. It encodes CASRTGTVGTGELFF.

The rearrangement links TRBV6-1 to TRBJ2-5, with 7 bases fitting TRBD2. Germline V gene lookup returns CDR1 MNHNS and CDR2 SASEGT. The CDR3 spans 17 residues. The J segment lost 2 bases and the V segment lost 3 bases, leaving 12 bases of the junction unmatched. CDR3 sequence reads: CASSDGRTAFLQETQYF. The CDR3 DNA sequence: TGTGCCAGCAGTGACGGGAGGACGGCATTCCTTCAAGAGACCCAGTACTTC.

This clone came up once. The chain is built from TRBV4-2 and TRBJ2-7, with D unclear. V lost 0 bases and J 3 bases, leaving 12 bases between the germline ends. The CDR3 runs 15 residues. Germline V gene lookup returns CDR1 LGHNA and CDR2 YNFKEQ. For the CDR3, the DNA is TGTGCCAGCAGCCAAGAACGAGGCAGTTTCTACGAGCAGTACTTC. Protein: CASSQERGSFYEQYF.

CDR3 amino acids: CASSYSFGNEQFF. The CDR3 bases are TGTGCCAGCAGTTACTCCTTCGGTAACGAGCAGTTCTTC. This sequence joins TRBV6-6 and TRBJ2-1; D gene uncertain. CDR1 is MNHNY, CDR2 SVGAGI, per germline (reference sequence). The germline V and J ends were trimmed by 0 bases and 10 bases, with 10 bases remaining between them. The CDR3 loop spans 13 amino acids.

This chain connects TRBV2 to TRBJ1-6; 7 positions match TRBD1. The CDR3 is 14 amino acids. V lost 4 bases to trimming and J lost 4 bases; unmatched junction nucleotides: 1. CDR1 and CDR2 from the germline V gene are SNHLY and FYNNEI. Written as DNA, the CDR3 is TGTGCCAGCAGTGGGGACAGTTATAATTCACCCCTCCACTTT. It specifies CASSGDSYNSPLHF.

In DNA, the CDR3 is TGTGCCAGCGGCCGGGACAGGGTGGGAGCAGGGGCACCCCTCCACTTT. This gives the protein CASGRDRVGAGAPLHF. The chain links TRBV2 to TRBJ1-6; 9 bases line up with TRBD1. The CDR3 covers 16 residues. Losses at the gene ends were 8 bases for V and 11 bases for J; bases not matched to a gene: 16. Germline V gives CDR1 SNHLY, CDR2 FYNNEI.

The rearrangement links TRBV5-5 to TRBJ2-7, with D unresolved. The CDR3 has 14 amino acids. Per germline, CDR1 SGHKS and CDR2 YYEKEE (reference sequence). Deletions cut 4 bases from V and 2 bases from J, with 13 bases between. The CDR3 coding sequence is TGTGCCAGCAGCCCTTCAGTTCGCCCCTACGAGCAGTACTTC. Protein sequence: CASSPSVRPYEQYF.

The rearrangement uses TRBV5-6 and TRBJ1-1, with D unresolved. From germline, CDR1 is SGHDT and CDR2 YYEEEE. Trimming stripped 3 bases from V and 1 base from J, with 7 bases between. CDR3 length: 13 amino acids. The CDR3 coding sequence is TGTGCCAGCAGCTACCGGAGGAACACTGAAGCTTTCTTT. The encoded protein is CASSYRRNTEAFF.

This clone has only one observation. The gene calls are TRBV7-2 and TRBJ2-5; D might be TRBD2 (6 bases). Germline V gene data show CDR1 as SGHTA and CDR2 as FQGNSA. The CDR3 has 14 amino acids. Trimming pared 3 bases from V and 5 bases from J, leaving 13 bases between. The CDR3 DNA reads as TGTGCCAGCAGCTTTCTAGCGCCTGGCGAGACCCAGTACTTC. Protein product: CASSFLAPGETQYF.

For the CDR3, the DNA is TGTGCCAGCAGCTTACAGGGTGGTAGGAGAGATGGCTACACCTTC. Translation gives CASSLQGGRRDGYTF. This chain uses TRBV7-2 with TRBJ1-2; a weak D match, TRBD1 (5 bases). Germline-derived CDR1 and CDR2 are SGHTA and FQGNSA. The CDR3 is 15 residues long. Trimming stripped 2 bases from V and 6 bases from J, with 16 bases between.

V is TRBV6-6 and J is TRBJ1-5; the D gene is possibly TRBD1 (6 bases). The V gene lost 6 bases and the J gene lost 6 bases, with 15 bases spanning the gap. The CDR3 sequence is 14 residues long. The germline V gene encodes CDR1 MNHNY and CDR2 SVGAGI (reference sequence). The CDR3 nucleotides are TGTGCCAGCAGCCCTACAGGGAACCGTCAGCCCCAGCATTTT. Its translation: CASSPTGNRQPQHF.

The chain employs TRBV7-9 and TRBJ2-3; maybe TRBD2 (6 bases). The length of the CDR3 is 14 residues. CDR1 SEHNR and CDR2 FQNEAQ come from the germline V gene (reference sequence). V was clipped by 9 bases and J by 1 base, with 14 bases between them. In nucleotides, the CDR3 is TGTGCCAGTTATTCGGGGGTACGCACAGATACGCAGTATTTT. Its protein product is CASYSGVRTDTQYF.

This CDR3 reads CASSLLGQGRTDTQYF. CDR3 DNA: TGTGCCAGCAGTTTATTGGGACAGGGCCGCACAGATACGCAGTATTTT. This rearrangement joins TRBV28 to TRBJ2-3, with TRBD1 identical over 9 bases. CDR1 is MDHEN and CDR2 is SYDVKM in the germline V gene. This CDR3 has 16 amino acids. The J segment lost 1 base and the V segment lost 1 base, leaving 3 bases of the junction unmatched.

The count of this clone is one. This chain joins TRBV6-5 and TRBJ2-1; D is perhaps TRBD1 (6 bases). Per germline, CDR1 MNHEY and CDR2 SVGAGI. The CDR3 has 14 residues. The ends were cut back, 4 bases at V and 10 bases at J, with 17 bases in the middle. The CDR3 DNA sequence: TGTGCCAGCAGTTCACGGGGACATGGAAGAGAGCAGTTCTTC. Protein: CASSSRGHGREQFF.

This chain connects TRBV9 to TRBJ2-7; unclear D gene. The germline V and J ends were trimmed by 1 base and 0 bases, with 5 bases remaining between them. CDR3 length equals 13 residues. Germline V gene lookup returns CDR1 SGDLS and CDR2 YYNGEE. The CDR3 nucleotides read TGTGCCAGCAGCGTATCCTCCTCCTACGAGCAGTACTTC. Translation: CASSVSSSYEQYF. Full variable domain (remainder filled in from reference TRBV9 and TRBJ2-7): DSGVTQTPKHLITATGQRVTLRCSPRSGDLSVYWYQQSLDQGLQFLIQYYNGEERAKGNILERFSAQQFPDLHSELNLSSLELGDSALYFCASSVSSSYEQYFGPGTRLTVT.

This chain links TRBV15 with TRBJ2-1, with TRBD2 as a possible D gene (6 bases). Per the germline V gene, CDR1 is LNHNV and CDR2 is YYDKDF (reference sequence). This CDR3 comprises 15 residues. V shed 1 base and J shed 3 bases, with 10 bases lying between them. This CDR3 reads CATSRVAGSYNEQFF. CDR3 sequence (DNA): TGTGCCACCAGCAGAGTGGCGGGGAGCTACAATGAGCAGTTCTTC.

The chain is built from TRBV27 and TRBJ1-5, with D possibly being TRBD1 (5 bases). The germline V and J ends were trimmed by 5 bases and 6 bases, with 8 bases remaining between them. This CDR3 comprises 12 residues. From germline, CDR1 is MNHEY and CDR2 SMNVEV (reference sequence). In DNA, the CDR3 is TGTGCCAGCAGTACTCAGGGTCAGCCCCAGCATTTT. Protein product: CASSTQGQPQHF.

This chain links TRBV9 with TRBJ2-3; 7 positions match TRBD2. The V gene's germline CDR1 is SGDLS and CDR2 YYNGEE. Unmatched junction bases numbered 3, after V lost 4 bases and J lost 1 base. The CDR3 extends over 14 amino acids. CDR3 amino acids: CASSTREGTDTQYF. CDR3 in DNA: TGTGCCAGCAGCACCCGGGAGGGCACAGATACGCAGTATTTT.

The rearrangement links TRBV27 to TRBJ2-3, with D uncertain. Germline-derived CDR1 and CDR2 are MNHEY and SMNVEV (reference sequence). The V end lost 2 bases, the J end lost 2 bases, and 8 bases lay between the germline ends. The CDR3 spans 14 residues. The CDR3: CASSLREDTDTQYF. For the CDR3, the DNA is TGTGCCAGCAGTTTACGTGAGGACACAGATACGCAGTATTTT.

This chain connects TRBV7-6 to TRBJ1-2; 9 bases line up with TRBD1. Losses at the gene ends were 5 bases for V and 1 base for J; bases not matched to a gene: 8. The CDR3 extends over 16 amino acids. The germline V gene has CDR1 SGHVS and CDR2 FNYEAQ. For the CDR3, the DNA is TGTGCCAGCAGCCCAACCTACAGGGGGCTTAACTATGGCTACACCTTC. Protein sequence: CASSPTYRGLNYGYTF.

This clone was seen just once. The rearrangement links TRBV7-3 to TRBJ1-2; no clear D. The germline gives CDR1 SGHTA, CDR2 FQGTGA. This CDR3 spans 14 amino acids. V was pared by 1 base and J by 4 bases, with 10 bases between. In DNA, the CDR3 is TGTGCCAGCAGCTTAAGTCCGGGGTCCTATGGCTACACCTTC. It codes for CASSLSPGSYGYTF. Together with reference TRBV7-3 and TRBJ1-2, the CDR3 gives the full variable domain: GAGVSQTPSNKVTEKGKYVELRCDPISGHTALYWYRQSLGQGPEFLIYFQGTGAADDSGLPNDRFFAVRPEGSVSTLKIQRTERGDSAVYLCASSLSPGSYGYTFGSGTRLTVV.

The genes are TRBV6-4 and TRBJ1-1; weak D call: TRBD1 (6 bases). Germline V lookup: CDR1 MRHNA, CDR2 SNTAGT. V lost 5 bases to trimming and J lost 4 bases, with 11 bases between them. The CDR3 is 13 residues long. The CDR3 DNA reads TGTGCCAGCAGTAGAGACAGGAGCACTGAAGCTTTCTTT. Translated: CASSRDRSTEAFF.

The chain joins TRBV2 to TRBJ1-2; 7 nucleotides agree with TRBD1. CDR3 length: 13 residues. The trim removed 3 bases at V and 5 bases at J, leaving 3 bases unmatched. Germline V gene sequence: CDR1 SNHLY, CDR2 FYNNEI. Here the CDR3 reads CASSEGRGYGYTF. The CDR3, as DNA: TGTGCCAGCAGTGAGGGCAGGGGGTATGGCTACACCTTC.

This chain links TRBV7-2 with TRBJ1-1; TRBD1 aligns across 7 bases. V lost 5 bases to trimming and J lost 0 bases; unmatched junction nucleotides: 9. This CDR3 has 16 amino acids. The V gene's germline CDR1 is SGHTA and CDR2 FQGNSA. CDR3 in DNA: TGTGCCAGCAGCCTCGAAGTGGGACAGCTGAACACTGAAGCTTTCTTT. This codes for CASSLEVGQLNTEAFF.

The chain is built from TRBV5-6 and TRBJ1-1; D perhaps matches TRBD1 (5 bases). This CDR3 comprises 16 residues. Germline assignment: CDR1 SGHDT and CDR2 YYEEEE. With 0 bases removed from V and 0 bases from J, the gap between germline ends came to 12 bases. The CDR3 DNA is TGTGCCAGCAGCTTGGACAGCGGGACTTTGAACACTGAAGCTTTCTTT. This encodes CASSLDSGTLNTEAFF.

The genes are TRBV23-1 and TRBJ2-2; TRBD1 is a possible D gene (5 bases). TRBV23-1 is sorted into the ORF group, with uncertain function. The CDR3 consists of 16 residues. V shed 3 bases and J shed 1 base, with 12 bases lying between them. CDR3 loop: CASSHWIDRNTGELFF. In nucleotides, the CDR3 is TGCGCCAGCAGTCATTGGATCGACAGGAACACCGGGGAGCTGTTTTTT.

The rearrangement joins TRBV9 to TRBJ2-5, with 10 nucleotides matching TRBD2. With V trimmed by 3 bases and J by 3 bases, 2 bases remained unmatched. This CDR3 comprises 14 residues. CDR1 and CDR2 (germline): SGDLS, YYNGEE. The CDR3 DNA reads TGTGCCAGCAGCGGGGGACTAGCGAAAGAGACCCAGTACTTC. This translates into CASSGGLAKETQYF.

This chain connects TRBV28 to TRBJ2-7, with D perhaps matching TRBD2 (6 bases). V lost 3 bases and J 2 bases, leaving 14 bases between the germline ends. This CDR3 has 15 residues. From germline, CDR1 is MDHEN and CDR2 SYDVKM. In DNA, the CDR3 is TGTGCCAGCAGTTTTTTGCGGGAAGGGACCTACGAGCAGTACTTC. It codes for CASSFLREGTYEQYF.

The V gene is TRBV19, the J gene TRBJ1-2, with D perhaps matching TRBD1 (5 bases). The CDR3 spans 14 residues. Germline V gene data show CDR1 as LNHDA and CDR2 as SQIVND (reference sequence). Trimming pared 7 bases from V and 4 bases from J, leaving 16 bases between. This chain's CDR3 is CASTPWQGGYGYTF. The CDR3 DNA sequence: TGTGCCAGTACCCCCTGGCAGGGCGGCTATGGCTACACCTTC.